Below, 10 T cell receptor beta chains from the same sample are listed, as sequenced in a study of cytomegalovirus exposure and HLA in healthy donors. The PCR used 60 Vbeta and 13 Jbeta primers. Sequenced by immunoSEQ multiplex PCR; TCRdb stores in-frame clones only, minus some. This table holds tens of thousands of clones, about two thirds found once. The sample comprised PBMCs. The receptors shown here come from a woman between 40 and 55 years old in good health and CMV-seropositive.

This chain joins TRBV7-2 and TRBJ1-4; 8 bases map to TRBD1. The germline CDR1 and CDR2 sequences are SGHTA and FQGNSA. The CDR3 sequence is 16 residues long. V shed 1 base, J shed 2 bases, and the junction held 3 bases outside the gene matches. CDR3 nucleotide sequence: TGTGCCAGCAGCTTAGGCAGGGGGCCGACTAATGAAAAACTGTTTTTT. Amino acids: CASSLGRGPTNEKLFF.

The rearrangement joins TRBV5-1 to TRBJ1-1, with D hard to call. Trimming left V 2 bases short and J 8 bases short, with 7 bases between. The germline gives CDR1 SGHRS, CDR2 YFSETQ. The CDR3 length is 11 residues. CDR3 nucleotides: TGCGCCAGCAGCTTTCCCGAGGAAGCTTTCTTT. Amino acids: CASSFPEEAFF.

The J gene is TRBJ1-2, the V gene TRBV5-1, with TRBD1 matching 7 bases. The CDR3 covers 15 residues. The V and J ends lost 4 bases and 3 bases, in that order; junction bases with no gene match: 9. Germline V lookup: CDR1 SGHRS, CDR2 YFSETQ. DNA for the CDR3: TGCGCCAGCAGCCTTGGTATAGACAGGGACTATGGCTACACCTTC. It specifies CASSLGIDRDYGYTF.

This clone was seen more than once but under ten times. The chain joins TRBV7-8 to TRBJ2-1; 13 bases map to TRBD2. The CDR3 spans 16 residues. Losses at the gene ends were 5 bases for V and 6 bases for J; bases not matched to a gene: 7. CDR1 is SGHVS, CDR2 FQNEAQ, per germline. CDR3 DNA sequence: TGTGCCAGCAGCCCCAGACTAGCGGGGGGCTCCAATGAGCAGTTCTTC. The encoded protein is CASSPRLAGGSNEQFF.

The chain is built from TRBV15 and TRBJ1-1; TRBD1 matches 8 bases. In germline, CDR1 is LNHNV, CDR2 YYDKDF (reference sequence). The CDR3 spans 15 residues. V shed 3 bases and J 1 base; nucleotides not matched to a gene: 4. CDR3 amino acids: CATSRGQAENTEAFF. For the CDR3, the DNA is TGTGCCACCAGCAGGGGACAGGCGGAGAACACTGAAGCTTTCTTT.

This clone was observed a handful of times. This sequence joins TRBV9 and TRBJ2-3; 9 nucleotides line up with TRBD1. After removal of 0 bases from V and 3 bases from J, the junction contained 5 bases not matched to a gene. This CDR3 is built from 16 residues. The germline gives CDR1 SGDLS, CDR2 YYNGEE. This CDR3 is CASSVGGQGGTDTQYF. DNA of the CDR3: TGTGCCAGCAGCGTAGGGGGACAGGGAGGAACAGATACGCAGTATTTT.

This clone was seen only once. The V and J genes are TRBV13 and TRBJ2-3, with 7 bases that match TRBD2. J was trimmed by 2 bases and V by 2 bases; bases with no gene match: 4. The germline CDR1 and CDR2 sequences are PRHDT and FYEKMQ (reference sequence). This CDR3 has 15 amino acids. This CDR3 is CASSLPRGNTDTQYF. In DNA form, the CDR3 reads TGTGCCAGCAGCTTACCGCGGGGGAACACAGATACGCAGTATTTT.

In this sample, this clone turned up a few times. V and J are TRBV11-2 and TRBJ2-7; tentatively, D is TRBD1 (6 bases). V was trimmed by 3 bases and J by 2 bases, leaving 11 bases between them. The CDR3 is made up of 14 amino acids. Germline V gives CDR1 SGHAT, CDR2 FQNNGV. The CDR3 nucleotides read TGTGCCAGCAGCTTTCCAGGGGCCACCTACGAGCAGTACTTC. Protein product: CASSFPGATYEQYF.

The V gene is TRBV29-1, the J gene TRBJ1-2; the D gene is possibly TRBD1 (5 bases). Germline-derived CDR1 and CDR2 are SQVTM and ANQGSEA. V lost 2 bases to trimming and J lost 2 bases, with 6 bases between them. The CDR3 has 12 amino acids. The CDR3 DNA sequence: TGCAGCGTTGAACGGGGGAACTATGGCTACACCTTC. As protein: CSVERGNYGYTF.

This clone has more than one count but fewer than ten. The chain has TRBV6-1 and TRBJ1-2; no reliable D call. The CDR3 spans 14 residues. V shed 4 bases and J shed 4 bases, with 13 bases lying between them. Germline CDR1 MNHNS, CDR2 SASEGT. The CDR3 loop reads CASSGRARGYGYTF. The CDR3 nucleotides read TGTGCCAGCAGTGGCCGCGCGCGTGGCTATGGCTACACCTTC.